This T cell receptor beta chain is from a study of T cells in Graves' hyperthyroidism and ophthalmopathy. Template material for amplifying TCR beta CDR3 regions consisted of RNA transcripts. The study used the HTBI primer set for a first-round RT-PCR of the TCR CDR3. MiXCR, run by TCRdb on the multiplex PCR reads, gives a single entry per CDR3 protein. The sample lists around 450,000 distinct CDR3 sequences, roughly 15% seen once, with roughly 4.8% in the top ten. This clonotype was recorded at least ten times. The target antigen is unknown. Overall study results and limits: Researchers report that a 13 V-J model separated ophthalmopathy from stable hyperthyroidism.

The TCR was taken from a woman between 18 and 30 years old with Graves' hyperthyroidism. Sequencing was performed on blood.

CDR3 coding DNA: TGTGCCAGCAGTCCTTACTATCAGGGCTACGAGCAGTACTTC. It yields the protein CASSPYYQGYEQYF. The chain is built from TRBV27 and TRBJ2-7; possible D gene TRBD1, 5 bases. Germline values: CDR1 MNHEY, CDR2 SMNVEV (reference sequence). V was pared by 5 bases and J by 3 bases, with 14 bases between. CDR3 length: 14 amino acids.